This T cell receptor (beta chain) was found in a study of T cells after yellow fever vaccination. This clonotype was seen a few times. TCRdb re-analysed the 5' RACE reads in MiXCR, keeping a single row per CDR3 protein. The sample has around 320,000 distinct CDR3 sequences, roughly 8.7% seen once. The CDR3 sequence is 12 residues long. Trimming took 10 bases from V and 6 from J, leaving 15 bases between them. Germline V gives CDR1 ENHRY, CDR2 SYGVKD. The sequence was obtained from a young man who received the YFV17D yellow fever vaccine. The starting material was CD4+ T cells sorted from PBMCs, obtained 5 days after the yellow fever booster vaccination. The chain combines TRBV10-3 with TRBJ1-2, with D perhaps matching TRBD1 (6 bases). The CDR3 reads CATLGAGDGYTF. CDR3 coding DNA: TGTGCCACCTTAGGCGCAGGGGATGGCTACACCTTC.